This TCR beta chain was documented in a study of OX40 agonist ivuxolimab in advanced cancers. Regarding the study as a whole: Compared with CD4+, CD8+ T cells on average had more expanded clones. Near-lowest levels of clonal expansion characterized partial responders at 0.1-3.0 mg/kg. Antigen targets of the expanded peripheral T cells went undetermined.

Note on this clone: Its antigen is unidentified. Compared with germline, one end of the junction differs, possibly owing to a read error.

Data came from immunoSEQ multiplex PCR; TCRdb stores just in-frame clones and leaves some out. The sample has around 80,000 clones, about 85% seen once. The V gene's germline CDR1 is SSHAT and CDR2 FNYEAQ (reference sequence). The CDR3 has 16 amino acids. The source of this sequence is an adult with an advanced solid tumor such as melanoma, head and neck, liver or kidney cancer. The material sequenced was CD4+ or CD8+ T cells sorted from blood, taken in a trial of the OX40 agonist ivuxolimab. This chain uses TRBV7-7 with TRBJ2-5, with 10 bases fitting TRBD1. CDR3 nucleotides: TGTGCTAGCAGCGTTTTAAAGAGGACAGGGGGAGAGACCCAGTACTTC. Translated: CASSVLKRTGGETQYF. The variable domain in full, completed from reference TRBV7-7 and TRBJ2-5, reads GAGVSQSPRYKVTKRGQDVTLRCDPISSHATLYWYQQALGQGPEFLTYFNYEAQPDKSGLPSDRFSAERPEGSISTLTIQRTEQRDSAMYRCASSVLKRTGGETQYFGPGTRLLVL.